This T cell receptor (beta chain) was sequenced during a study of T cells after yellow fever vaccination. The V gene's germline CDR1 is SGDLS and CDR2 YYNGEE. The CDR3 length is 14 residues. Trimming stripped 1 base from V and 0 bases from J, with 6 bases between. Production of TCR cDNA was by 5'RACE template switching, which also added a universal primer site and UMIs. TCRdb re-called the 5' RACE reads through MiXCR, storing one row per CDR3 protein. The data contain 400,000 or so distinct CDR3 sequences, approximately 10% of them singletons. Study-wide results and caveats: High-abundance clonotypes from the bulk population could contaminate FACS-sorted repertoires. Some clonotypes were seen in both the CD4 and the CD8 compartments. These made up a small share and likely arose from convergent recombination.

For this clonotype: The antigen remains undetermined.

This receptor was taken from a man between 18 and 35 years old who received the YFV17D yellow fever vaccine. Specimen: PBMCs, collected on the day of the first yellow fever vaccination. The V gene is TRBV9, the J gene TRBJ2-3, with D perhaps matching TRBD2 (5 bases). The chain's CDR3 is CASSVRGSTDTQYF. The CDR3 DNA reads as TGTGCCAGCAGCGTACGGGGAAGCACAGATACGCAGTATTTT.